This TCR beta chain stems from a study of molecular identifiers for immune sequencing clone quantification. The bulk TCR libraries were made with methods described before and with listed TCR primers. Each CDR3 protein gets one entry after TCRdb re-called the PCR reads with MiXCR. This table has under 650,000 distinct CDR3 sequences, around 20% appearing once. In its sample, this clonotype was seen many times. The trim removed 0 bases at V and 4 bases at J, leaving 11 bases unmatched. The length of the CDR3 is 17 residues. The V gene's germline CDR1 is LNHNV and CDR2 YYDKDF (reference sequence). The rearrangement links TRBV15 to TRBJ2-7; TRBD2 agrees at 8 bases. The specimen sequenced was naive CD8+ T cells from blood, with Jurkat cell RNA spiked in. The subset was: FACS-sorted CD8+CD4-CCR7+CD45RA+ naive T cells. The origin of this receptor is a human donor in good health. Some libraries in this study had Jurkat cell RNA spiked in. The CDR3 loop reads CATSRDIDGGAFYEQYF. DNA of the CDR3: TGTGCCACCAGCAGAGATATCGACGGGGGGGCTTTTTACGAGCAGTACTTC.